Listed here are 23 T cell receptor beta chains from one sample, sequenced in a study of OX40 agonist ivuxolimab in advanced cancers. Sequenced by immunoSEQ multiplex PCR; TCRdb stores in-frame clones only, minus some. The sample gives 100,000 to 120,000 clones, roughly 89% of which show up once; about 0.25% is in the top ten. The specimen was CD4+ or CD8+ T cells sorted from blood, collected in a trial of the OX40 agonist ivuxolimab. Receptor source: an adult with an advanced solid tumor such as melanoma, head and neck, liver or kidney cancer.

V usage is TRBV7-2 and J usage is TRBJ2-1; maybe TRBD2 (6 bases). Germline values: CDR1 SGHTA, CDR2 FQGNSA. This CDR3 spans 13 amino acids. Deletions cut 4 bases from V and 9 bases from J, with 13 bases between. CDR3 sequence: CASSSDYVGEQFF. The CDR3 nucleotides are TGTGCCAGCAGCTCGGACTATGTAGGTGAGCAGTTCTTC.

The V call is TRBV7-6, the J call TRBJ2-3, with 10 bases lining up with TRBD2. This CDR3 has 15 residues. After removal of 3 bases from V and 5 bases from J, the junction contained 5 bases not matched to a gene. CDR1 is SGHVS and CDR2 is FNYEAQ in the germline V gene. CDR3 sequence (DNA): TGTGCCAGCAGCTTGTCTAGCGGGAGTCGAGATACGCAGTATTTT. This encodes CASSLSSGSRDTQYF.

Details on this clone: This sample also contains other DNA sequences that code for the same CDR3. The V gene is TRBV6-5, the J gene TRBJ1-2; TRBD1 might be the D (6 bases). V was cut by 2 bases and J by 6 bases, with 10 bases left in between. The CDR3 has 13 amino acids. Per the germline V gene, CDR1 is MNHEY and CDR2 is SVGAGI. The CDR3, as DNA: TGTGCCAGCAGTTACGGGTCAGGGGATGGCTACACCTTC. This sequence encodes CASSYGSGDGYTF.

This chain connects TRBV14 to TRBJ1-6, with a possible D match to TRBD1 (5 bases). The CDR3 is 15 residues long. CDR1 SGHDN and CDR2 FVKESK come from the germline V gene. V was cut by 4 bases and J by 7 bases, with 14 bases left in between. The CDR3 sequence: CASSPRRTPNSPLHF. The CDR3 bases are TGTGCCAGCAGCCCTCGCCGGACACCGAATTCACCCCTCCACTTT.

The rearrangement joins TRBV6-6 to TRBJ1-1; TRBD1 matches 9 bases. The CDR3 has 15 amino acids. CDR1 and CDR2 (germline): MNHNY, SVGAGI (reference sequence). Trimming removed 7 bases from V and 4 bases from J; junction bases left unmatched: 10. CDR3 in amino acids: CASTANRGRGTEAFF. In DNA, the CDR3 is TGTGCCAGCACCGCCAACAGGGGGCGGGGCACTGAAGCTTTCTTT.

V usage is TRBV7-9 and J usage is TRBJ1-1, with 7 bases that match TRBD1. Germline V gene sequence: CDR1 SEHNR, CDR2 FQNEAQ (reference sequence). Germline trimming cut 3 bases from V and 8 bases from J; bases unmatched to any gene: 3. The CDR3 totals 12 residues. The CDR3 protein is CASSLRGGEAFF. The DNA for the CDR3 is TGTGCCAGCAGCTTGAGAGGGGGCGAAGCTTTCTTT.

The chain carries TRBV9 and TRBJ1-1; D gene unclear. V was trimmed by 0 bases and J by 5 bases, leaving 11 bases between them. Germline CDR1 and CDR2: SGDLS and YYNGEE. This CDR3 has 14 amino acids. In nucleotides, the CDR3 is TGTGCCAGCAGCGTAGATTATGGGGAAACTGAAGCTTTCTTT. Amino acids: CASSVDYGETEAFF.

The rearrangement joins TRBV19 to TRBJ2-2; maybe TRBD1 (5 bases). This CDR3 comprises 15 residues. Per the germline V gene, CDR1 is LNHDA and CDR2 is SQIVND (reference sequence). Trimming shortened V by 7 bases and J by 0 bases, and 12 bases separated the two germline ends. The CDR3 reads CASTPDTANTGELFF. The CDR3 nucleotides are TGTGCCAGTACCCCGGACACTGCGAACACCGGGGAGCTGTTTTTT.

V usage is TRBV30 and J usage is TRBJ1-1; possibly TRBD1 for D (6 bases). V was trimmed by 5 bases and J by 3 bases, leaving 13 bases between them. This CDR3 comprises 13 residues. CDR1 is GTSNPN and CDR2 is SVGIG in the germline V gene (reference sequence). The CDR3 here is CAWRGGTYTEAFF. CDR3 nucleotide sequence: TGTGCCTGGCGGGGGGGCACGTACACTGAAGCTTTCTTT.

The rearrangement uses TRBV7-2 and TRBJ2-5; the D is unclear. CDR3 length equals 11 residues. CDR1 is SGHTA, CDR2 FQGNSA, per germline. Trimming shortened V by 6 bases and J by 5 bases, and 7 bases separated the two germline ends. CDR3 in DNA: TGTGCCAGCAGAAATTTTGAGACCCAGTACTTC. As protein: CASRNFETQYF.

The CDR3 DNA is TGTGCCTGGAAAGGCGGGGGGACCCTCTATGGCTACACCTTC. Translated, it gives CAWKGGGTLYGYTF. The rearrangement links TRBV30 to TRBJ1-2, with D possibly being TRBD1 (5 bases). The CDR3 runs to 14 residues. Germline values: CDR1 GTSNPN, CDR2 SVGIG (reference sequence). V lost 4 bases, J lost 4 bases, and 16 bases lay in between.

The rearrangement links TRBV21-1 to TRBJ1-1. TRBV21-1 is a recognized pseudogene. The CDR3 is 18 residues long. CDR3 amino acids: CASSKALGGPYLNTEAFF. For the CDR3, the DNA is TGTGCCAGCAGCAAGGCTCTCGGGGGTCCCTACCTGAACACTGAAGCTTTCTTT.

V and J are TRBV5-1 and TRBJ2-3; a possible D gene is TRBD2 (9 bases). V gave up 3 bases and J gave up 3 bases, with 35 bases separating them. CDR1 is SGHRS and CDR2 is YFSETQ in the germline V gene. The CDR3 consists of 22 residues. Written as DNA, the CDR3 is TGCGCCAGCAGCTGGACAGGGACGGGAAAGGTAGCGGGAGTCCCCGATACAGATACGCAGTATTTT. This gives the protein CASSWTGTGKVAGVPDTDTQYF.

The V gene is TRBV5-3, the J gene TRBJ1-1, with D possibly TRBD1 on 6 matching bases. TRBV5-3 qualifies as an ORF whose function is uncertain. V gave up 2 bases and J gave up 5 bases, with 16 bases separating them. CDR3 length: 15 residues. CDR3 sequence (DNA): TGTGCCAGAAGCTTCTACAGGGAGAGGGTTACTGAAGCTTTCTTT. Its protein is CARSFYRERVTEAFF.

The chain has TRBV28 and TRBJ1-4; D is undetermined. This CDR3 region has 15 residues. With 6 bases removed from V and 4 bases from J, the gap between germline ends came to 15 bases. Germline values: CDR1 MDHEN, CDR2 SYDVKM. The CDR3 nucleotides are TGTGCCAGCAGCCTCGGGCCCGGCAGTAATGAAAAACTGTTTTTT. It codes for CASSLGPGSNEKLFF.

J is TRBJ2-2 and V is TRBV5-4; D remains unclear. V lost 1 base and J lost 3, with 4 bases in between. Germline V gene data show CDR1 as SGHNT and CDR2 as YYREEE (reference sequence). This CDR3 is built from 13 residues. The CDR3 here is CASSLLDTGELFF. In nucleotides, the CDR3 is TGTGCCAGCAGCTTGCTAGACACCGGGGAGCTGTTTTTT.

V usage is TRBV19 and J usage is TRBJ2-3, with unresolved D. The CDR3 has 11 amino acids. Germline CDR1 reads LNHDA; CDR2 reads SQIVND (reference sequence). V lost 10 bases to trimming and J lost 10 bases, with 15 bases between them. In nucleotides, the CDR3 is TGTGCCACCAACTACGGCTTGGCGCAGTATTTT. It codes for CATNYGLAQYF.

This chain links TRBV10-3 with TRBJ2-2; 10 bases fit TRBD2. J lost 0 bases, V lost 10 bases, and 17 bases had no gene match. Germline CDR1 reads ENHRY; CDR2 reads SYGVKD. The CDR3 sequence is 19 residues long. CDR3 in amino acids: CATSSLPAGGGTNTGELFF. CDR3 nucleotide sequence: TGTGCCACCTCCTCCCTCCCAGCGGGAGGGGGAACGAACACCGGGGAGCTGTTTTTT.

The J gene is TRBJ2-7, the V gene TRBV19; D may be TRBD1 or TRBD2 (5 bases each). The CDR3 is 15 residues long. CDR1 is LNHDA, CDR2 SQIVND, per germline (reference sequence). V lost 5 bases and J lost 3, with 17 bases in between. The CDR3 here is CASSPGTGPFYEQYF. CDR3 coding DNA: TGTGCCAGTAGTCCCGGGACCGGACCCTTCTACGAGCAGTACTTC.

The V call is TRBV4-1, the J call TRBJ1-1; 8 bases agree with TRBD1. Trimming took 0 bases from V and 11 from J; bases not matched to a gene: 5. Germline values: CDR1 MGHRA, CDR2 YSYEKL. This CDR3 is built from 13 residues. The CDR3 loop reads CASSQDQDRVAFF. CDR3 coding DNA: TGCGCCAGCAGCCAAGATCAGGACAGGGTGGCTTTCTTT.

The chain joins TRBV4-3 to TRBJ1-3; no clear D gene. The germline CDR1 and CDR2 sequences are LGHNA and YSLEER. CDR3 size: 15 residues. Trimming pared 0 bases from V and 6 bases from J, leaving 12 bases between. The CDR3 is CASSQDSNKLNTIYF. CDR3 nucleotide sequence: TGCGCCAGCAGCCAAGACTCAAACAAGCTAAACACCATATATTTT.

The rearrangement joins TRBV19 to TRBJ1-5; maybe TRBD1 (5 bases). The germline CDR1 and CDR2 sequences are LNHDA and SQIVND (reference sequence). The CDR3 extends over 14 amino acids. The V gene lost 9 bases and the J gene lost 5 bases, with 17 bases spanning the gap. The CDR3 sequence: CASSRVAKHQPQHF. The CDR3 DNA sequence: TGTGCCAGCAGCAGGGTGGCCAAGCATCAGCCCCAGCATTTT.

CDR3 sequence: CASSLGGASGNTIYF. DNA for the CDR3: TGCGCCAGCAGCTTGGGGGGGGCGAGTGGAAACACCATATATTTT. The rearrangement joins TRBV5-1 to TRBJ1-3; a possible D gene is TRBD1 (6 bases). The CDR3 runs to 15 residues. V lost 0 bases to trimming and J lost 3 bases, with 10 bases between them. Germline CDR1 and CDR2: SGHRS and YFSETQ.